The clone carrying this TCR beta chain has only one observation. TCRdb keeps only in-frame clones here, not all; method: immunoSEQ multiplex PCR. Of nearly 80,000 clones listed, approximately 96% are singletons. In germline, CDR1 is SNHLY, CDR2 FYNNEI. V shed 6 bases, J shed 9 bases, and the junction held 11 bases outside the gene matches. The CDR3 consists of 15 residues. The data derive from a study of technical replicates of blood from several donors. The source of this sequence is a human donor in good health. Sample: T cells isolated from PBMCs. This rearrangement joins TRBV2 to TRBJ2-1; TRBD2 matches 10 bases. The CDR3 sequence is CASRSQAGGPGEQFF. The DNA of the CDR3 is TGTGCCAGCAGGTCCCAAGCGGGAGGGCCTGGTGAGCAGTTCTTC.